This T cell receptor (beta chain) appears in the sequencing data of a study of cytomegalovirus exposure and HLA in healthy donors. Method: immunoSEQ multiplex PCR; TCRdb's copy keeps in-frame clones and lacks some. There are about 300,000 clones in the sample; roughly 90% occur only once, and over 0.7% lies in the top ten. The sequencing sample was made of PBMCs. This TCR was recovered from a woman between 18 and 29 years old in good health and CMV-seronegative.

As DNA, the CDR3 is TGTGCCAGCAGTTACGGGAGACGAGATACGCAGTATTTT. Its protein is CASSYGRRDTQYF. V is TRBV6-5 and J is TRBJ2-3; D might be TRBD2 (5 bases). The germline V gene encodes CDR1 MNHEY and CDR2 SVGAGI. V lost 2 bases and J 5 bases, leaving 8 bases between the germline ends. The CDR3 contains 13 residues.